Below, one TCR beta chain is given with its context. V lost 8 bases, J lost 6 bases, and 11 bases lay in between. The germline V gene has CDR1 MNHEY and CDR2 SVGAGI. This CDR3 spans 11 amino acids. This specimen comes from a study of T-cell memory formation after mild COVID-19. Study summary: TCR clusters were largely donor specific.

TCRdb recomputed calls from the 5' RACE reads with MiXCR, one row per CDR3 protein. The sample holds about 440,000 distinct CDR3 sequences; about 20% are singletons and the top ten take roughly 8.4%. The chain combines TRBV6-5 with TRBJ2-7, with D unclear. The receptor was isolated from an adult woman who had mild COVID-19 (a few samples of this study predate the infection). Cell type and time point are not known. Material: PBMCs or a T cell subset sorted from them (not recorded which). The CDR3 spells CASGGLFEQYF. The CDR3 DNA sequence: TGTGCCAGCGGTGGCCTTTTCGAGCAGTACTTC.